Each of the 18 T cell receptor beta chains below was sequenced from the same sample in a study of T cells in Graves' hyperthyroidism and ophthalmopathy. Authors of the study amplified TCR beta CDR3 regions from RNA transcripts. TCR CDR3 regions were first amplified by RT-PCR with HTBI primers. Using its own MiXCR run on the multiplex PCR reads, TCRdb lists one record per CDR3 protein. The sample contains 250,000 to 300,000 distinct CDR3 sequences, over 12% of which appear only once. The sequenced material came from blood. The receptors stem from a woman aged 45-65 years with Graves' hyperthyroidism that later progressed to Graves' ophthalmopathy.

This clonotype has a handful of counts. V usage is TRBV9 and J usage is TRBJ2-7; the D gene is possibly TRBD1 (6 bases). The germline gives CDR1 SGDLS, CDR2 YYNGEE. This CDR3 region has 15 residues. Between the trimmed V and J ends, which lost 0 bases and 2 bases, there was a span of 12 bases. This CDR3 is CASSVGGPSTYEQYF. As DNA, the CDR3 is TGTGCCAGCAGCGTAGGGGGGCCTTCCACCTACGAGCAGTACTTC.

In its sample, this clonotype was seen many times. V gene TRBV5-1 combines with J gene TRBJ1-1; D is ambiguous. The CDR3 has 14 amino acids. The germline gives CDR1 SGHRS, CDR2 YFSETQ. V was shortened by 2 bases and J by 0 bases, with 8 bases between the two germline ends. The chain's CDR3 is CASSFSVMNTEAFF. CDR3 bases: TGCGCCAGCAGCTTCTCAGTGATGAACACTGAAGCTTTCTTT.

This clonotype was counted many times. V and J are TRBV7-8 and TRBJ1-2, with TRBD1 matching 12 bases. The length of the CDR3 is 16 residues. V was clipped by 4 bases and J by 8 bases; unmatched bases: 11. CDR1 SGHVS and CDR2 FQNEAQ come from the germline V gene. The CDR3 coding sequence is TGTGCCAGCAGCTCATTTTCCGGGACAGGGGGCGAAGGCTACACCTTC. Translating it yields CASSSFSGTGGEGYTF.

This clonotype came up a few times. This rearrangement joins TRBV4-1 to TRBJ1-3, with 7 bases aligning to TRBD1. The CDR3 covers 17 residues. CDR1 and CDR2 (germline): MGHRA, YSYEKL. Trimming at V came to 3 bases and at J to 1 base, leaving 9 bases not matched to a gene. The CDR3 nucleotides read TGCGCCAGCAGCCAGGGCCGGGCCAGGGGGTCTGGAAACACCATATATTTT. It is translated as CASSQGRARGSGNTIYF.

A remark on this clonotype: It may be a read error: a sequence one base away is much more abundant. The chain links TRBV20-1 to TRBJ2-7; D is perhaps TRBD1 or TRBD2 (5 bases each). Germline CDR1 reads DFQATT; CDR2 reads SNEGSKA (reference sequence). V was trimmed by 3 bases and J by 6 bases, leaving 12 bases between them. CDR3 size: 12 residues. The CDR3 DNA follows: TGCAGTGCTAGTTGGGGGACGGGCGAGCAGTACTTC. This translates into CSASWGTGEQYF.

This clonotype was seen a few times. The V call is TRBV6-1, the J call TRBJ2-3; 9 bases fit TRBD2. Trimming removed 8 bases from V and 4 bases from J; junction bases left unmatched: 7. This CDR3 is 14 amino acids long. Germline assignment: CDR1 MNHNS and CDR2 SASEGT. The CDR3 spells CASSPAGGSDTQYF. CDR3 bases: TGTGCCAGCTCCCCGGCGGGAGGGTCAGATACGCAGTATTTT.

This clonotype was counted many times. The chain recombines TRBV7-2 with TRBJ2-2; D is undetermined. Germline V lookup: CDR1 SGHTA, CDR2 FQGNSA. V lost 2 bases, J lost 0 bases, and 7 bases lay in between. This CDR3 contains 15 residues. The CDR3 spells CASSLSAANTGELFF. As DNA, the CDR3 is TGTGCCAGCAGCTTAAGCGCGGCGAACACCGGGGAGCTGTTTTTT.

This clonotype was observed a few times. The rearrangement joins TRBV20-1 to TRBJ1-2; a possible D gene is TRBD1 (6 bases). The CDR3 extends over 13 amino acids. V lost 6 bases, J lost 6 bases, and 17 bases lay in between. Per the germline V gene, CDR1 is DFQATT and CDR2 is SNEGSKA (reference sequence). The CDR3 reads CSAFPRTEDGYTF. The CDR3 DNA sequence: TGCAGTGCGTTTCCCCGGACAGAGGATGGCTACACCTTC.

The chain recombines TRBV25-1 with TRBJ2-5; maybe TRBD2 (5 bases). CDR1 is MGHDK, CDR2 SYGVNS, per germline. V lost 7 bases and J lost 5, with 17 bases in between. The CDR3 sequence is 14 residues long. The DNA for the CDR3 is TGTGCCAGCATAAGTGCGAGGGAATCGGAGACCCAGTACTTC. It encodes CASISARESETQYF.

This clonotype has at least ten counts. In nucleotides, the CDR3 is TGTGCCAGCAGTTCGAGCGGGAGTCGGGGATACAATGAGCAGTTCTTC. Its protein is CASSSSGSRGYNEQFF. The chain links TRBV11-3 to TRBJ2-1; TRBD2 aligns across 8 bases. J gave up 4 bases and V 6 bases, and 11 bases lay outside the gene matches. The CDR3 consists of 16 residues. Germline V gene sequence: CDR1 SGHNT, CDR2 YENEEA.

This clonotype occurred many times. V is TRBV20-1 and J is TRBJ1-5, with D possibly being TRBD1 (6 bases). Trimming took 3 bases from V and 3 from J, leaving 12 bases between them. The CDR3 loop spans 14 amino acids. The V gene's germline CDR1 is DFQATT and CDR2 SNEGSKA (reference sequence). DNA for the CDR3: TGCAGTGCTAGTACCGACAGGTCCAATCAGCCCCAGCATTTT. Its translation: CSASTDRSNQPQHF.

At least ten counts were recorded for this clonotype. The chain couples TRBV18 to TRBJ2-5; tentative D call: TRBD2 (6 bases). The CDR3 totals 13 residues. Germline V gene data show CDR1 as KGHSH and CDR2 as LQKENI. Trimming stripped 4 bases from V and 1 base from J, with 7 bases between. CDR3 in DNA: TGTGCCAGCTCACGGGACTTCCAAGAGACCCAGTACTTC. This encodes CASSRDFQETQYF.

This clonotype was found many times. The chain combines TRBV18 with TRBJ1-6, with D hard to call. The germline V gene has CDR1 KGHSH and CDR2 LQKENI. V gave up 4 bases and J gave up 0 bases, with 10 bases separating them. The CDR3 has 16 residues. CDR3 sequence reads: CASSLYSSSYNSPLHF. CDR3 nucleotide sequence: TGTGCCAGCTCACTTTACAGCAGCTCCTATAATTCACCCCTCCACTTT.

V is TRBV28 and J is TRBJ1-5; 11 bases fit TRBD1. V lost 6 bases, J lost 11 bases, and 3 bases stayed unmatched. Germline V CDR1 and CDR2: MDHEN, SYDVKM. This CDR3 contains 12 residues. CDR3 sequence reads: CASRGQGEAQHF. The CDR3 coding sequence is TGTGCCAGCAGGGGACAGGGGGAGGCCCAGCATTTT.

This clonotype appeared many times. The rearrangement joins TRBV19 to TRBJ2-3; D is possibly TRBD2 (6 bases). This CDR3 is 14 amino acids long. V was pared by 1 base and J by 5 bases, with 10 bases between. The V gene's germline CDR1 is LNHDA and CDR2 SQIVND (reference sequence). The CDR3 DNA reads TGTGCCAGTAGTATAGCGGGAGTGCAAGATACGCAGTATTTT. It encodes CASSIAGVQDTQYF. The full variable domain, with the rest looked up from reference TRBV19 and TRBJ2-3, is DGGITQSPKYLFRKEGQNVTLSCEQNLNHDAMYWYRQDPGQGLRLIYYSQIVNDFQKGDIAEGYSVSREKKESFPLTVTSAQKNPTAFYLCASSIAGVQDTQYFGPGTRLTVL.

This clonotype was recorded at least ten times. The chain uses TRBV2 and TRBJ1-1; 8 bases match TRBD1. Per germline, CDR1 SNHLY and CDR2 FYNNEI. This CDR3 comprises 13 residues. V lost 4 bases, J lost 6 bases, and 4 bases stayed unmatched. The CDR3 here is CASSGQGAAEAFF. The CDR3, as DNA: TGTGCCAGCAGTGGGCAGGGGGCGGCTGAAGCTTTCTTT.

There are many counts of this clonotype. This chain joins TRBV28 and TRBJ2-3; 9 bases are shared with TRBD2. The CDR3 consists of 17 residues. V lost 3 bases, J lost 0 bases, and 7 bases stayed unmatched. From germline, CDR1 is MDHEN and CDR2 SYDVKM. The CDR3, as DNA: TGTGCCAGCAGTTTCGACGGACTAGCGTCTAGCACAGATACGCAGTATTTT. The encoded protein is CASSFDGLASSTDTQYF.

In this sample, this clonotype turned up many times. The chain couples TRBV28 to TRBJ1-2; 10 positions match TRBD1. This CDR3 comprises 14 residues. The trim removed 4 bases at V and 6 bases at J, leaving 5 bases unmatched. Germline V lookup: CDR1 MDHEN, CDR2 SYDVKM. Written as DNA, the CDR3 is TGTGCCAGCAGTTCGGGGACAGGGGCGGATGGCTACACCTTC. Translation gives CASSSGTGADGYTF.